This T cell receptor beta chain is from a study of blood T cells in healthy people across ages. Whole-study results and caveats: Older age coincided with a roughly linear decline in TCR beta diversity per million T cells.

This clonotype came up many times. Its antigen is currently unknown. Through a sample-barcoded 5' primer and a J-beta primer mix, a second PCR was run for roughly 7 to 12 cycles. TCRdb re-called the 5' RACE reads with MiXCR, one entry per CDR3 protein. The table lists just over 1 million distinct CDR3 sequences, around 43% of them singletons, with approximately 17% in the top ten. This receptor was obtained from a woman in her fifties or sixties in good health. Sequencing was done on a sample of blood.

The CDR3 DNA is TGCAGCGTTGATGCCCCAGGGTCGACCCAGTACTTC. This sequence encodes CSVDAPGSTQYF. The chain couples TRBV29-1 to TRBJ2-5; D perhaps matches TRBD1 (5 bases). CDR1 and CDR2 from the germline V gene are SQVTM and ANQGSEA. This CDR3 is 12 amino acids long. Trimming cost V 3 bases and J 7 bases, with 12 bases left between them.